Listed below are T cell receptor beta chains from one sample, sequenced in a study of shared clonotypes between healthy human individuals. Produced via immunoSEQ multiplex PCR; TCRdb's table is partial and in-frame only. Of hundreds of thousands of clones in the sample, 70% to 80% were seen once. The sequenced sample was PBMCs. Receptors originate from a woman aged 40 to 50 in good health. Some clones in this sample may be carry-over from other donors' samples. CDR3s include the opening cysteine and the closing phenylalanine or tryptophan. Each record gives: CDR3 DNA, CDR3 protein, J gene, D gene, V gene, clone size. The D gene is left open where the match is weak. Some rows mark clone size as missing; the rest say once, few, many or name a class of expanded clone.

DNA: TGTGCCAGCATGGCATTGCGGGCCCTCGGGGAAAGACCCTGGGGCACCGGGGAGCTGTTTTTT
CDR3: CASMALRALGERPWGTGELFF
J: TRBJ2-2
D: -
V: TRBV21-1
size: -

DNA: TGTGCCAGCAGTACGCTGGACGGCTTGGGGGGTGAGCAGTTCTTC
CDR3: CASSTLDGLGGEQFF
J: TRBJ2-1
D: -
V: TRBV11-1
size: -

DNA: TGTGCCAGCAGCTTTGGTGCAGCGGGAGTTGTTCAGTACTTC
CDR3: CASSFGAAGVVQYF
J: TRBJ2-5
D: TRBD2
V: TRBV5-6
size: -

DNA: TGCGCCAGCAGCCAACAGTCTTCCTATGGCTACACCTTC
CDR3: CASSQQSSYGYTF
J: TRBJ1-2
D: -
V: TRBV4-1
size: few

DNA: TGTGCCAGCAGCGTAGGGACTAGCGGATACACAGATACGCAGTATTTT
CDR3: CASSVGTSGYTDTQYF
J: TRBJ2-3
D: TRBD2
V: TRBV9
size: -

DNA: TGTGCCAGCAGTCCGCAGACAGGGCCCAGGTACGAGCAGTACTTC
CDR3: CASSPQTGPRYEQYF
J: TRBJ2-7
D: TRBD1
V: TRBV28
size: -

DNA: TGTGCCAGCAGTTTACCGGGACGTCGGAAGGGAAACACCATATATTTT
CDR3: CASSLPGRRKGNTIYF
J: TRBJ1-3
D: -
V: TRBV28
size: -

DNA: TGTGCCAGCTCACCAGGGGGCGGGAGGCCCTCCTACGAGCAGTACTTC
CDR3: CASSPGGGRPSYEQYF
J: TRBJ2-7
D: TRBD2
V: TRBV18
size: -

DNA: TGTGCCAGCAGTAGACAGGGGGGGTCACCCCTCCACTTT
CDR3: CASSRQGGSPLHF
J: TRBJ1-6
D: TRBD1
V: TRBV6-5
size: -

DNA: TGTGCCTGGAGTCCCTTAGGAGCGGGAGCCAACAATGAGCAGTTCTTC
CDR3: CAWSPLGAGANNEQFF
J: TRBJ2-1
D: TRBD2
V: TRBV30
size: -

DNA: TGTGCCAGTATCTCGACTCGGACAGGGGGATTGAAGGCCACTGAAGCTTTCTTT
CDR3: CASISTRTGGLKATEAFF
J: TRBJ1-1
D: TRBD1
V: TRBV19
size: -

DNA: TGTGCCAGCAGCACCATTGGGGACGCCGGGACAGATGAAGACGAGCAGTACTTC
CDR3: CASSTIGDAGTDEDEQYF
J: TRBJ2-7
D: TRBD1
V: TRBV28
size: -

DNA: TGTGCCTGGAGTGCCACCAGGGACACTGAAGCTTTCTTT
CDR3: CAWSATRDTEAFF
J: TRBJ1-1
D: -
V: TRBV30
size: few

DNA: TGTGCCAGCAGTTACTCGCTACAGGGAGGGAACACTGAAGCTTTCTTT
CDR3: CASSYSLQGGNTEAFF
J: TRBJ1-1
D: -
V: TRBV6-5
size: many

DNA: TGTGCCAGCAGCTTCAAGGATACGCAGTATTTT
CDR3: CASSFKDTQYF
J: TRBJ2-3
D: -
V: TRBV7-9
size: many

DNA: TGCAGCATAGCCGACGGCGGGAGAGGGTCAGGCGAGCAGTACTTC
CDR3: CSIADGGRGSGEQYF
J: TRBJ2-7
D: TRBD2
V: TRBV29-1
size: -

DNA: TGTGCCAGCAGCGCCGGGACAGTCCTCTATGGCTACACCTTC
CDR3: CASSAGTVLYGYTF
J: TRBJ1-2
D: TRBD1
V: TRBV6-1
size: many

DNA: TGTGCCACCAGCAGGGTGGTCACTGAAGCTTTCTTT
CDR3: CATSRVVTEAFF
J: TRBJ1-1
D: -
V: TRBV15
size: -

DNA: TGTGCCAGCAGTTTATTCGGTGAAAAACTGTTTTTT
CDR3: CASSLFGEKLFF
J: TRBJ1-4
D: -
V: TRBV27
size: -

DNA: TGTGCCAGCAGCCAAGATTTTCGGGCTAGCGGGAGGTACGAGCAGTACTTC
CDR3: CASSQDFRASGRYEQYF
J: TRBJ2-7
D: TRBD2
V: TRBV14
size: -

DNA: TGTGCCAGCAGTGCAGTATTGGGACACACGCTCTCTGGAAACACCATATATTTT
CDR3: CASSAVLGHTLSGNTIYF
J: TRBJ1-3
D: -
V: TRBV7-6
size: -

DNA: TGTGCCAGCAGTACGAGGGTCTCCTACGAGCAGTACTTC
CDR3: CASSTRVSYEQYF
J: TRBJ2-7
D: -
V: TRBV27
size: -

DNA: TGTGCCAGCAGCTTGGCCCGGACTAGGGGGGAGACCCAGTACTTC
CDR3: CASSLARTRGETQYF
J: TRBJ2-5
D: -
V: TRBV5-4
size: -

DNA: TGTGCCACCAGCAGAGATCTGTACGGGGAGCTGTTTTTT
CDR3: CATSRDLYGELFF
J: TRBJ2-2
D: -
V: TRBV15
size: -

DNA: TGTGCCAGCAGTTTCTTGTCAGGGTTCTATGGCTACACCTTC
CDR3: CASSFLSGFYGYTF
J: TRBJ1-2
D: -
V: TRBV28
size: once